These T cell receptor beta chains were read from a single sample in a study of blood T cell repertoires in COVID-19. Repertoires were generated with immunoSEQ multiplex PCR, while TCRdb's copy carries only in-frame clones and drops some. The sample comprises roughly 240,000 clones, about 84% of which are singletons, and approximately 6% rests with the top ten. The sample taken for sequencing was peripheral blood. The receptors were sampled from a woman aged 80 or over with COVID-19, enrolled during active disease. Each CDR3 is given with its conserved first and last residue. The order of the fields is D gene, J gene, V gene, clone size, CDR3 DNA, CDR3 protein. The D gene is left open where the match is weak. The size entry is marked missing in some rows and otherwise reads once, few, many or a size class.

D gene: -; J gene: TRBJ1-2; V gene: TRBV28; clone size: -; CDR3 DNA: TGTGCCAGCAGCCGCAACGATTGGGGGCCTAACTATGGCTACACCTTC; CDR3 protein: CASSRNDWGPNYGYTF
D gene: -; J gene: TRBJ1-1; V gene: TRBV5-1; clone size: once; CDR3 DNA: TGCGCCAGCAGTTTCAACCCGACGGGACACTCGAACACTGAAGCTTTCTTT; CDR3 protein: CASSFNPTGHSNTEAFF
D gene: TRBD1; J gene: TRBJ1-5; V gene: TRBV2; clone size: -; CDR3 DNA: TGTGCCAGCAGTGAAAGGGGACAGGGGGGCCAGCCCCAGCATTTT; CDR3 protein: CASSERGQGGQPQHF
D gene: TRBD1; J gene: TRBJ1-2; V gene: TRBV29-1; clone size: -; CDR3 DNA: TGCAGCGCGCCTCGGGACAGGGGAGTAGAAGGCTACACCTTC; CDR3 protein: CSAPRDRGVEGYTF
D gene: -; J gene: TRBJ1-2; V gene: TRBV6-5; clone size: few; CDR3 DNA: TGTGCCAGCATCTCGACGGAGGACTATGGCTACACCTTC; CDR3 protein: CASISTEDYGYTF
D gene: TRBD1; J gene: TRBJ2-5; V gene: TRBV7-9; clone size: -; CDR3 DNA: TGTGCCAGCAGTCCTCTGGGCGGACAGGGGGCGTCCCGGGGGACCCAGTACTTC; CDR3 protein: CASSPLGGQGASRGTQYF
D gene: -; J gene: TRBJ1-2; V gene: TRBV15; clone size: -; CDR3 DNA: TGTGCCACCAGCAGAGACCCCCGAGGTTTTTATGGCTACACCTTC; CDR3 protein: CATSRDPRGFYGYTF
D gene: -; J gene: TRBJ1-1; V gene: TRBV28; clone size: -; CDR3 DNA: TGTGCCAGCAGTTCTCCGACCCCGGGGGGTATCACTGAAGCTTTCTTT; CDR3 protein: CASSSPTPGGITEAFF
D gene: TRBD1; J gene: TRBJ1-2; V gene: TRBV5-6; clone size: -; CDR3 DNA: TGTGCCAGCAGCTTGGCCAATAGGGACAGAACACGCACCTATGGCTACACCTTC; CDR3 protein: CASSLANRDRTRTYGYTF
D gene: -; J gene: TRBJ1-2; V gene: TRBV7-9; clone size: -; CDR3 DNA: TGTGCCAGCAACTTACAGGAAACTGGCTACACCTTC; CDR3 protein: CASNLQETGYTF
D gene: TRBD1; J gene: TRBJ2-2; V gene: TRBV2; clone size: -; CDR3 DNA: TGTGCCAGCGGCCGGGGACAGGAGAACACCGGGGAGCTGTTTTTT; CDR3 protein: CASGRGQENTGELFF
D gene: -; J gene: TRBJ2-7; V gene: TRBV28; clone size: -; CDR3 DNA: TGTGCCAGCACCCGGACAGAGCCCTACGAGCAGTACTTC; CDR3 protein: CASTRTEPYEQYF
D gene: TRBD2; J gene: TRBJ2-3; V gene: TRBV2; clone size: -; CDR3 DNA: TGTGCCAGCAGTAAACTAGCGGGGGGGGCCACAGATACGCAGTATTTT; CDR3 protein: CASSKLAGGATDTQYF
D gene: TRBD1; J gene: TRBJ1-4; V gene: TRBV30; clone size: -; CDR3 DNA: TGTGCCTGGAGTGTACGGGGACAGGGGGCTGAAAAACTGTTTTTT; CDR3 protein: CAWSVRGQGAEKLFF
D gene: TRBD2; J gene: TRBJ2-1; V gene: TRBV10-3; clone size: -; CDR3 DNA: TGTGCCATCAGTGAGTACCAGGCGGGGGATCACAATGAGCAGTTCTTC; CDR3 protein: CAISEYQAGDHNEQFF
D gene: -; J gene: TRBJ1-1; V gene: TRBV4-2; clone size: -; CDR3 DNA: TGTGCCAGCAGCCGCAGTGGAGGGAGGGACCCTGAAGCTTTCTTT; CDR3 protein: CASSRSGGRDPEAFF
D gene: TRBD1; J gene: TRBJ1-5; V gene: TRBV5-5; clone size: -; CDR3 DNA: TGTGCCAGCAGCTTGGCAAGTCCCGGGACAGGGGGTAGCAATCAGCCCCAGCATTTT; CDR3 protein: CASSLASPGTGGSNQPQHF
D gene: TRBD1; J gene: TRBJ2-3; V gene: TRBV5-1; clone size: -; CDR3 DNA: TGCGCCAGCAGCTTGGCCGGGACAGGGGTTGGCACAGATACGCAGTATTTT; CDR3 protein: CASSLAGTGVGTDTQYF
D gene: TRBD2; J gene: TRBJ2-3; V gene: TRBV2; clone size: -; CDR3 DNA: TGTGCCAGCAGTGATGTTGGCGGGGGGGCCGGAGATACGCAGTATTTT; CDR3 protein: CASSDVGGGAGDTQYF
D gene: -; J gene: TRBJ1-2; V gene: TRBV15; clone size: -; CDR3 DNA: TGTGCCACCAGCACCACCTCGCTACCCGGGACTAGGAAGGGCTACACCTTC; CDR3 protein: CATSTTSLPGTRKGYTF
D gene: TRBD2; J gene: TRBJ2-7; V gene: TRBV7-2; clone size: -; CDR3 DNA: TGTGCCAGCAGCATCTCTAGCGGGGGGGTGGAGGAGTACTTC; CDR3 protein: CASSISSGGVEEYF
D gene: -; J gene: TRBJ2-2; V gene: TRBV5-4; clone size: -; CDR3 DNA: TGTGCCAGCAGCCTGGATAGCAGAGACACCGGGGAGCTGTTTTTT; CDR3 protein: CASSLDSRDTGELFF
D gene: TRBD2; J gene: TRBJ2-1; V gene: TRBV11-1; clone size: -; CDR3 DNA: TGTGCCAGCAGCCCCTCTAGCGGGGGCTCTTATGAGCAGTTCTTC; CDR3 protein: CASSPSSGGSYEQFF
D gene: TRBD1; J gene: TRBJ1-2; V gene: TRBV5-1; clone size: -; CDR3 DNA: TGCGCCAGCAGCTTTAATTCCCCAGGACAGGGAGTTGATGGCTACACCTTC; CDR3 protein: CASSFNSPGQGVDGYTF
D gene: -; J gene: TRBJ1-5; V gene: TRBV19; clone size: -; CDR3 DNA: TGTGCCAGTAGTTTCCTGGACAGATATCAGCCCCAGCATTTT; CDR3 protein: CASSFLDRYQPQHF
D gene: -; J gene: TRBJ2-5; V gene: TRBV11-2; clone size: -; CDR3 DNA: TGTGCCAGCAGCCGAGGAGGTAAAGAGACCCAGTACTTC; CDR3 protein: CASSRGGKETQYF
D gene: -; J gene: TRBJ2-3; V gene: TRBV7-2; clone size: -; CDR3 DNA: TGTGCCAGCAGCCCCCCAGGGTCGGCTAGCGCACCTAGAGTAGATACGCAGTATTTT; CDR3 protein: CASSPPGSASAPRVDTQYF
D gene: TRBD2; J gene: TRBJ2-4; V gene: TRBV2; clone size: -; CDR3 DNA: TGTGCCAGCAGTGAAGTAGCGGGGGGGGAGTACTTC; CDR3 protein: CASSEVAGGEYF
D gene: -; J gene: TRBJ2-1; V gene: TRBV5-1; clone size: -; CDR3 DNA: TGCGCCAGCAGCACTGAAAACAATGAGCAGTTCTTC; CDR3 protein: CASSTENNEQFF
D gene: -; J gene: TRBJ2-5; V gene: TRBV11-3; clone size: -; CDR3 DNA: TGTGCCAGCAGCTTAGCGACAGACCAAGAGACCCAGTACTTC; CDR3 protein: CASSLATDQETQYF
D gene: TRBD2; J gene: TRBJ2-1; V gene: TRBV3-1/TRBV3-2; clone size: -; CDR3 DNA: TGTGCCAGCAGCCCTCCCGTCGGGGGGGCCTACAATGAGCAGTTCTTC; CDR3 protein: CASSPPVGGAYNEQFF
D gene: -; J gene: TRBJ1-2; V gene: TRBV7-3; clone size: once; CDR3 DNA: TGTGCCAGCAGCCAAGTGGGCTACTATGGCTACACCTTC; CDR3 protein: CASSQVGYYGYTF
D gene: TRBD1; J gene: TRBJ1-4; V gene: TRBV10-3; clone size: -; CDR3 DNA: TGTGCCATCAGTGAGTCAGGGGGCGTGAATGAAAAACTGTTTTTT; CDR3 protein: CAISESGGVNEKLFF
D gene: -; J gene: TRBJ1-2; V gene: TRBV9; clone size: -; CDR3 DNA: TGTGCCAGCAGCGTCGAAGAGGGTTATAGCTATGGCTACACCTTC; CDR3 protein: CASSVEEGYSYGYTF
D gene: -; J gene: TRBJ1-2; V gene: TRBV20-1; clone size: -; CDR3 DNA: TGCAGTGCCAGTCATTGGTCAGGGGTTGGCTACACCTTC; CDR3 protein: CSASHWSGVGYTF
D gene: -; J gene: TRBJ2-7; V gene: TRBV7-9; clone size: once; CDR3 DNA: TGTGCCAGCAGCTCCCACGGGGGTATCTACGAGCAGTACTTC; CDR3 protein: CASSSHGGIYEQYF
D gene: -; J gene: TRBJ2-5; V gene: TRBV30; clone size: -; CDR3 DNA: TGTGCCTGGAATGGTTCCCCCGGGGAGACCCAGTACTTC; CDR3 protein: CAWNGSPGETQYF
D gene: -; J gene: TRBJ1-1; V gene: TRBV5-1; clone size: -; CDR3 DNA: TGCGCCAGCAGCCCCTTAGAGGGACACGCTGAAGCTTTCTTT; CDR3 protein: CASSPLEGHAEAFF
D gene: -; J gene: TRBJ1-2; V gene: TRBV6-5; clone size: -; CDR3 DNA: TGTGCCAGCAGTCTCAGCGGGGGCGGTTATGGCTACACCTTC; CDR3 protein: CASSLSGGGYGYTF
D gene: -; J gene: TRBJ1-5; V gene: TRBV10-3; clone size: once; CDR3 DNA: TGTGCCATCAGTGAGCAGATTAGCAATCAGCCCCAGCATTTT; CDR3 protein: CAISEQISNQPQHF